These 8 T cell receptor beta chains share one sample of origin, sequenced in a study of T cell responses to AZD1222 COVID-19 vaccine. Sequencing was performed with immunoSEQ multiplex PCR; in TCRdb, only in-frame clones are kept and a portion is missing. This sample yields some 150,000 clones, of which just under 90% are seen a single time; 4% to 4.5% belongs to the top ten. The sequenced sample was peripheral blood, obtained 28 days after the second dose of the MenACWY control vaccine. Receptors were obtained from an adult who received the MenACWY meningococcal vaccine as a control.

CDR3 residues: CASSYFRRSSGNTIYF. The CDR3 DNA sequence: TGTGCCAGCAGTTACTTCCGCCGGTCCTCTGGAAACACCATATATTTT. This rearrangement joins TRBV6-2 or TRBV6-3 to TRBJ1-3; unclear D gene. Germline V gene sequence: CDR1 MNHEY, CDR2 SVGEGT. Trimming left V 1 base short and J 0 bases short, with 10 bases between. The CDR3 is 16 residues long.

This clone is a singleton in its sample. V and J are TRBV19 and TRBJ1-1; no clear D. The CDR3 has 11 residues. CDR1 and CDR2 from the germline V gene are LNHDA and SQIVND (reference sequence). V was clipped by 3 bases and J by 2 bases, with 1 base between them. The CDR3 spells CASSINTEAFF. DNA for the CDR3: TGTGCCAGTAGTATTAACACTGAAGCTTTCTTT. Looking up the rest from reference TRBV19 and TRBJ1-1 gives the full variable domain: DGGITQSPKYLFRKEGQNVTLSCEQNLNHDAMYWYRQDPGQGLRLIYYSQIVNDFQKGDIAEGYSVSREKKESFPLTVTSAQKNPTAFYLCASSINTEAFFGQGTRLTVV.

The chain joins TRBV7-2 to TRBJ2-7; 11 bases are a match to TRBD2. The trim removed 5 bases at V and 7 bases at J, leaving 13 bases unmatched. Looked up from germline, CDR1 is SGHTA and CDR2 is FQGNSA. This CDR3 comprises 16 residues. The CDR3 reads CASSPQVPGLAEEQYF. DNA for the CDR3: TGTGCCAGCAGCCCACAGGTCCCGGGACTAGCGGAGGAGCAGTACTTC. Combining the CDR3 with reference TRBV7-2 and TRBJ2-7 gives the whole variable domain GAGVSQSPSNKVTEKGKDVELRCDPISGHTALYWYRQSLGQGLEFLIYFQGNSAPDKSGLPSDRFSAERTGGSVSTLTIQRTQQEDSAVYLCASSPQVPGLAEEQYFGPGTRLTVT.

A note on this clone: The same CDR3 can be traced to other DNA sequences in this sample. The chain employs TRBV30 and TRBJ1-5; no firm D call. Deletions cut 3 bases from V and 4 bases from J, with 7 bases between. The CDR3 consists of 12 residues. Germline V gene sequence: CDR1 GTSNPN, CDR2 SVGIG (reference sequence). The CDR3 protein is CAWSSGNQPQHF. The CDR3 DNA sequence: TGTGCCTGGAGCTCGGGGAATCAGCCCCAGCATTTT.

V usage is TRBV12-3 or TRBV12-4 and J usage is TRBJ2-7; TRBD2 might be the D (6 bases). The CDR3 runs 13 residues. V gave up 6 bases and J gave up 6 bases, with 15 bases separating them. The CDR3 here is CASRRRELGEQYF. The CDR3 region has the DNA TGTGCCAGCAGACGACGGGAGCTGGGCGAGCAGTACTTC.

The chain joins TRBV6-2 or TRBV6-3 to TRBJ2-7; possibly TRBD1 for D (5 bases). The CDR3 is made up of 15 amino acids. V lost 3 bases and J 5 bases, leaving 17 bases between the germline ends. Looked up from germline, CDR1 is MNHEY and CDR2 is SVGEGT. Here the CDR3 reads CASSYGARTVHEQYF. In nucleotides, the CDR3 is TGTGCCAGCAGTTATGGGGCCAGAACAGTCCACGAGCAGTACTTC.

The rearrangement joins TRBV12-5 to TRBJ2-3, with a tentative D call TRBD2 (5 bases). The CDR3 is made up of 17 amino acids. CDR1 is LGHNT and CDR2 is FRNRAP in the germline V gene. With 3 bases removed from V and 1 base from J, the gap between germline ends came to 17 bases. The CDR3, as DNA: TGTGCTAGTGGTTTAAGATCCCCCGGGAACCGCACAGATACGCAGTATTTT. It codes for CASGLRSPGNRTDTQYF.

The rearrangement joins TRBV9 to TRBJ2-4; 8 nucleotides line up with TRBD2. The CDR3 is 16 amino acids. Trimming took 3 bases from V and 2 from J; bases not matched to a gene: 7. CDR1 and CDR2 (germline): SGDLS, YYNGEE. In nucleotides, the CDR3 is TGTGCCAGCAGCGCCCCGGGGGGGGTCTCCAAAAACATTCAGTACTTC. Amino acid sequence: CASSAPGGVSKNIQYF.